Listed below are T cell receptor beta chains from one sample, sequenced in a study of shared clonotypes between healthy human individuals. Using immunoSEQ multiplex PCR, the repertoire was profiled, and TCRdb retains in-frame clones only, with some absent. The table has hundreds of thousands of clones, around 74% seen once. The sequenced sample was memory CD4+ T cells sorted from blood. Receptors originate from a woman aged 25 to 39 in good health. Each CDR3 is given with its conserved first and last residue. Each record gives: clone size, D gene, V gene, J gene, CDR3 protein, CDR3 DNA. D genes are given only for firm matches. The size entry is marked missing in some rows and otherwise reads once, few, many or a size class.

abundance: NA
d_gene: NA
v_gene: TRBV7-8
j_gene: TRBJ1-4
CDR3aa: CASSLAGGGGWFF
CDR3nt: TGTGCCAGCAGCTTAGCTGGCGGCGGTGGGTGGTTTTTT

abundance: NA
d_gene: TRBD1
v_gene: TRBV4-1
j_gene: TRBJ1-1
CDR3aa: CASSQTGAAFF
CDR3nt: TGCGCCAGCAGCCAGACAGGGGCCGCTTTCTTT

abundance: NA
d_gene: NA
v_gene: TRBV6-1
j_gene: TRBJ1-4
CDR3aa: CASRDRGAGVEKLFF
CDR3nt: TGTGCCAGCAGAGACCGGGGCGCGGGAGTTGAAAAACTGTTTTTT

abundance: NA
d_gene: NA
v_gene: TRBV28
j_gene: TRBJ1-4
CDR3aa: CASSLWTHSTNEKLFF
CDR3nt: TGTGCCAGCAGTTTGTGGACACACTCAACTAATGAAAAACTGTTTTTT

abundance: many
d_gene: TRBD1
v_gene: TRBV28
j_gene: TRBJ1-5
CDR3aa: CASSEGQRLGQPQHF
CDR3nt: TGTGCCAGCAGTGAGGGACAGCGTTTAGGTCAGCCCCAGCATTTT

abundance: NA
d_gene: TRBD2
v_gene: TRBV10-2
j_gene: TRBJ2-1
CDR3aa: CASSEVRGGSYNEQFF
CDR3nt: TGCGCCAGCAGTGAAGTTCGGGGGGGATCCTACAATGAGCAGTTCTTC

abundance: NA
d_gene: TRBD2
v_gene: TRBV7-2
j_gene: TRBJ2-1
CDR3aa: CASSWDRAGGEQFF
CDR3nt: TGTGCCAGCAGCTGGGATCGGGCGGGAGGTGAGCAGTTCTTC

abundance: NA
d_gene: NA
v_gene: TRBV28
j_gene: TRBJ2-7
CDR3aa: CASRSGTREQYF
CDR3nt: TGTGCCAGCAGATCAGGGACCCGCGAGCAGTACTTC

abundance: NA
d_gene: NA
v_gene: TRBV19
j_gene: TRBJ2-5
CDR3aa: CASSIARGETQYF
CDR3nt: TGTGCCAGTAGTATTGCTCGAGGGGAGACCCAGTACTTC

abundance: NA
d_gene: NA
v_gene: TRBV5-1
j_gene: TRBJ1-2
CDR3aa: CASSLDGRYGYTF
CDR3nt: TGCGCCAGCAGCTTGGACGGGCGATATGGCTACACCTTC

abundance: NA
d_gene: NA
v_gene: TRBV7-6
j_gene: TRBJ2-6
CDR3aa: CASSSLPGAGSGANVLTF
CDR3nt: TGTGCCAGCAGCTCTCTCCCCGGGGCGGGCTCTGGGGCCAACGTCCTGACTTTC

abundance: NA
d_gene: NA
v_gene: TRBV7-2
j_gene: TRBJ2-5
CDR3aa: CASSLGVSPPEETQYF
CDR3nt: TGTGCCAGCAGCTTAGGCGTCAGTCCACCCGAAGAGACCCAGTACTTC

abundance: NA
d_gene: TRBD2
v_gene: TRBV7-9
j_gene: TRBJ2-2
CDR3aa: CASSRVLSSGRAVGELFF
CDR3nt: TGTGCCAGCAGCCGTGTCCTGTCCAGCGGGAGGGCCGTCGGGGAGCTGTTTTTT

abundance: NA
d_gene: NA
v_gene: TRBV9
j_gene: TRBJ1-3
CDR3aa: CASSVAGGVKLPSNTIYF
CDR3nt: TGTGCCAGCAGCGTAGCCGGGGGTGTCAAGCTGCCCTCAAACACCATATATTTT

abundance: once
d_gene: TRBD1
v_gene: TRBV6-6
j_gene: TRBJ2-7
CDR3aa: CASSSGQGAYEQYF
CDR3nt: TGTGCCAGCAGTTCCGGACAGGGGGCGTACGAGCAGTACTTC

abundance: NA
d_gene: NA
v_gene: TRBV7-8
j_gene: TRBJ2-5
CDR3aa: CASSLSSREQETQYF
CDR3nt: TGTGCCAGCAGCTTAAGTTCCAGGGAACAAGAGACCCAGTACTTC

abundance: few
d_gene: NA
v_gene: TRBV6-1
j_gene: TRBJ2-5
CDR3aa: CASSARGGETQYF
CDR3nt: TGTGCCAGCAGTGCTAGGGGCGGGGAGACCCAGTACTTC

abundance: NA
d_gene: NA
v_gene: TRBV9
j_gene: TRBJ2-5
CDR3aa: CASSVGGSQETQYF
CDR3nt: TGTGCCAGCAGCGTAGGCGGAAGCCAAGAGACCCAGTACTTC

abundance: NA
d_gene: NA
v_gene: TRBV19
j_gene: TRBJ2-1
CDR3aa: CASSGPRSEQFF
CDR3nt: TGTGCCAGTAGTGGCCCTCGGTCAGAGCAGTTCTTC

abundance: NA
d_gene: TRBD2
v_gene: TRBV5-1
j_gene: TRBJ2-1
CDR3aa: CASSLVLAGENEQFF
CDR3nt: TGCGCCAGCAGCTTGGTATTAGCGGGGGAAAATGAGCAGTTCTTC

abundance: NA
d_gene: NA
v_gene: TRBV18
j_gene: TRBJ2-7
CDR3aa: CASSLGQGNHEQYF
CDR3nt: TGTGCCAGCTCCCTCGGACAAGGAAACCACGAGCAGTACTTC

abundance: NA
d_gene: NA
v_gene: TRBV27
j_gene: TRBJ1-1
CDR3aa: CASSLRNGGAGRGAFF
CDR3nt: TGTGCCAGCAGTCTGAGAAATGGAGGTGCCGGCAGGGGAGCTTTCTTT

abundance: NA
d_gene: NA
v_gene: TRBV28
j_gene: TRBJ1-1
CDR3aa: CASRPTHMNTEAFF
CDR3nt: TGTGCCAGCAGACCGACACATATGAACACTGAAGCTTTCTTT

abundance: NA
d_gene: TRBD1
v_gene: TRBV28
j_gene: TRBJ2-1
CDR3aa: CASSLGTGADHNEQFF
CDR3nt: TGTGCCAGCAGTTTGGGGACAGGGGCGGATCACAATGAGCAGTTCTTC

abundance: NA
d_gene: TRBD1
v_gene: TRBV2
j_gene: TRBJ2-7
CDR3aa: CASSGTGGPFTYEQYF
CDR3nt: TGTGCCAGCAGTGGGACAGGGGGCCCTTTTACCTACGAGCAGTACTTC

abundance: NA
d_gene: NA
v_gene: TRBV11-2
j_gene: TRBJ2-2
CDR3aa: CASSLDYRTTGELFF
CDR3nt: TGTGCCAGCAGCTTAGATTACCGAACGACCGGGGAGCTGTTTTTT

abundance: NA
d_gene: TRBD1
v_gene: TRBV5-1
j_gene: TRBJ2-5
CDR3aa: CASHRGEETQYF
CDR3nt: TGCGCCAGCCACAGGGGTGAAGAGACCCAGTACTTC